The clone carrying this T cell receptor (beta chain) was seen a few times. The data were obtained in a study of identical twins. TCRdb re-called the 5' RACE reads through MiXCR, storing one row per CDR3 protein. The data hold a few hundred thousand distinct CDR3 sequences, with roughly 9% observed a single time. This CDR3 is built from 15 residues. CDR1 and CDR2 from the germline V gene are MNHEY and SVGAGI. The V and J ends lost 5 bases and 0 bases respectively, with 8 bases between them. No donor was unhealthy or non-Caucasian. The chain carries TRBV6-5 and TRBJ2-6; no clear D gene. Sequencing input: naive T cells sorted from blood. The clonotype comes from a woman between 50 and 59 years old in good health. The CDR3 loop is CASSRTDSGANVLTF. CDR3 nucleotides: TGTGCCAGCAGTAGAACAGACTCTGGGGCCAACGTCCTGACTTTC.